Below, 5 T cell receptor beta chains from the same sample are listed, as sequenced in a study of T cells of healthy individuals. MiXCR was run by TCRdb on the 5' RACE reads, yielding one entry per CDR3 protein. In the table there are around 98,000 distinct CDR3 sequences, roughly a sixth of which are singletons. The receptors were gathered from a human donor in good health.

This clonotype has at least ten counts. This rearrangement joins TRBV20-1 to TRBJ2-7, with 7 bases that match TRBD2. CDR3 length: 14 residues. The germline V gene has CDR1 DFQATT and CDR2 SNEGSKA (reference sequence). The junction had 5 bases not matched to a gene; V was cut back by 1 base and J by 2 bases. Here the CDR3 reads CSARVGGRAYEQYF. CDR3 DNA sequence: TGCAGTGCTAGAGTTGGGGGGAGGGCCTACGAGCAGTACTTC.

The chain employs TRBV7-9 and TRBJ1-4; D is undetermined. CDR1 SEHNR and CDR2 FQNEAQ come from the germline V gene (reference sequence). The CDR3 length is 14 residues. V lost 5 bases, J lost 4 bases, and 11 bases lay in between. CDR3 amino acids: CASSHGRVNEKLFF. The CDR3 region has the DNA TGTGCCAGCAGCCATGGACGGGTTAATGAAAAACTGTTTTTT.

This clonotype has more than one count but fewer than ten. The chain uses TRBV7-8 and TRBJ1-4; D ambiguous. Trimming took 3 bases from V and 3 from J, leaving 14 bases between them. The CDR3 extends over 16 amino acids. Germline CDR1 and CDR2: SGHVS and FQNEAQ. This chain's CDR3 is CASSLTLGSANEKLFF. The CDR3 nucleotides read TGTGCCAGCAGCTTGACTTTGGGGTCAGCTAATGAAAAACTGTTTTTT.

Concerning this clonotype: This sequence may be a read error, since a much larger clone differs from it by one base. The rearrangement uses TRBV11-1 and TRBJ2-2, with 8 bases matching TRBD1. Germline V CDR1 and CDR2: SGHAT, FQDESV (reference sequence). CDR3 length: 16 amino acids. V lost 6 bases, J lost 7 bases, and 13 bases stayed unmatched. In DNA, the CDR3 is TGTGCCAGCAGACCATCGGACAGGGAAGACATCGGGGAGCTGTTTTTT. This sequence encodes CASRPSDREDIGELFF.

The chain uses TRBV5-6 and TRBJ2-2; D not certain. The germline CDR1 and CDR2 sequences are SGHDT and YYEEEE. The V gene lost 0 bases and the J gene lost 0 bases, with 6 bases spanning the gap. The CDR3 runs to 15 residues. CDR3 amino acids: CASSLGRANTGELFF. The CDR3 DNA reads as TGTGCCAGCAGCTTGGGCCGCGCGAACACCGGGGAGCTGTTTTTT.